A single sample is the source of the 32 T cell receptor beta chains below, sequenced in a study of T cell responses to AZD1222 COVID-19 vaccine. Measured with immunoSEQ multiplex PCR; TCRdb has only the in-frame clones, and not every one. The sample has 95,000 to 150,000 clones; around 88% are singletons. Sequencing used peripheral blood, obtained on day 0 of AZD1222 vaccination. These receptors came from an adult in good health.

The chain joins TRBV2 to TRBJ2-2, with D perhaps TRBD1 (6 bases). The CDR3 spans 14 residues. CDR1 and CDR2 from the germline V gene are SNHLY and FYNNEI. V lost 9 bases and J 4 bases, leaving 15 bases between the germline ends. Written as DNA, the CDR3 is TGTGCCAGTGAGGAGAACAGGGCCACCGGGGAGCTGTTTTTT. This gives the protein CASEENRATGELFF.

This clone has only one observation. V and J are TRBV5-1 and TRBJ1-3; 9 bases align to TRBD1. The CDR3 contains 18 residues. The V segment lost 4 bases and the J segment 0 bases; nucleotides outside the gene matches: 11. Germline V gene data show CDR1 as SGHRS and CDR2 as YFSETQ. CDR3 loop: CASSTGQGNPSSGNTIYF. The CDR3 nucleotides are TGCGCCAGCAGCACCGGACAGGGGAACCCAAGCTCTGGAAACACCATATATTTT.

This rearrangement joins TRBV18 to TRBJ1-1; D gene unclear. V was cut by 2 bases and J by 7 bases, with 8 bases left in between. Per germline, CDR1 KGHSH and CDR2 LQKENI. The CDR3 covers 12 residues. The CDR3 nucleotides are TGTGCCAGCTCACCAATGGACGGTGAAGCTTTCTTT. Translation gives CASSPMDGEAFF.

This clone came up once. The chain uses TRBV9 and TRBJ1-4, with 7 nucleotides matching TRBD1. This CDR3 comprises 15 residues. Germline values: CDR1 SGDLS, CDR2 YYNGEE. V was clipped by 4 bases and J by 1 base; unmatched bases: 4. The CDR3 spells CASSQGEGTNEKLFF. CDR3 coding DNA: TGTGCCAGCAGCCAGGGGGAGGGAACTAATGAAAAACTGTTTTTT.

In its sample, this clone was seen a few times. This sequence joins TRBV6-5 and TRBJ1-2, with TRBD1 matching over 10 bases. Germline V gene data show CDR1 as MNHEY and CDR2 as SVGAGI. The CDR3 totals 15 residues. V was pared by 5 bases and J by 3 bases, with 6 bases of the junction left unmatched. CDR3 in DNA: TGTGCCAGCAGTCAGACAGGGGGCGAAGACTATGGCTACACCTTC. Translating gives CASSQTGGEDYGYTF.

This clone was counted a few times. J is TRBJ1-1 and V is TRBV7-2, with 7 bases fitting TRBD1. Per the germline V gene, CDR1 is SGHTA and CDR2 is FQGNSA. The CDR3 has 14 amino acids. Unmatched junction bases numbered 8, after V lost 5 bases and J lost 5 bases. The DNA of the CDR3 is TGTGCCAGCAGCAAGACAGGGCTGGTAACTGAAGCTTTCTTT. Amino acid sequence: CASSKTGLVTEAFF.

This chain links TRBV20-1 with TRBJ2-3, with D perhaps matching TRBD2 (6 bases). The CDR3 consists of 11 residues. CDR1 and CDR2 (germline): DFQATT, SNEGSKA (reference sequence). Trimming pared 7 bases from V and 7 bases from J, leaving 12 bases between. Here the CDR3 DNA reads TGCAGTGGCGGGGATCAGTATACGCAGTATTTT. Its protein is CSGGDQYTQYF.

This chain joins TRBV10-2 and TRBJ2-1, with 7 bases aligning to TRBD2. Trimming removed 7 bases from V and 0 bases from J; junction bases left unmatched: 12. CDR1 and CDR2 (germline): WSHSY, SAAADI. The CDR3 has 17 residues. CDR3 DNA: TGCGCCAGCACCTTTGCTGGGCGGGGGAGCTCCTACAATGAGCAGTTCTTC. Translated, it gives CASTFAGRGSSYNEQFF.

The V call is TRBV18, the J call TRBJ2-5, with 7 bases lining up with TRBD1. This CDR3 spans 13 amino acids. Germline lookup yields CDR1 KGHSH and CDR2 LQKENI. V shed 6 bases and J 5 bases; nucleotides not matched to a gene: 6. The CDR3 region has the DNA TGTGCCAGCTCGCCAGGGGGTGAGGAGACCCAGTACTTC. It yields the protein CASSPGGEETQYF. Full variable domain (outside the CDR3, taken from reference TRBV18 and TRBJ2-5): NAGVMQNPRHLVRRRGQEARLRCSPMKGHSHVYWYRQLPEEGLKFMVYLQKENIIDESGMPKERFSAEFPKEGPSILRIQQVVRGDSAAYFCASSPGGEETQYFGPGTRLLVL.

The V call is TRBV5-8, the J call TRBJ1-6, with D unclear. Trimming took 0 bases from V and 8 from J, leaving 6 bases between them. Per germline, CDR1 SGHTS and CDR2 YDEGEE. CDR3 size: 13 residues. The CDR3 bases are TGTGCCAGCAGCTTGGGGAGAGATTCACCCCTCCACTTT. Amino acid sequence: CASSLGRDSPLHF. The complete variable domain, with remaining parts taken from reference TRBV5-8 and TRBJ1-6, reads EAGVTQSPTHLIKTRGQQATLRCSPISGHTSVYWYQQALGLGLQFLLWYDEGEERNRGNFPPRFSGRQFPNYSSELNVNALELEDSALYLCASSLGRDSPLHFGNGTRLTVT.

The chain uses TRBV7-2 and TRBJ2-7; TRBD2 is a possible D gene (6 bases). CDR3 length: 15 amino acids. V lost 5 bases, J lost 3 bases, and 17 bases lay in between. In germline, CDR1 is SGHTA, CDR2 FQGNSA. In DNA form, the CDR3 reads TGTGCCAGCAGCAAAACGGGGGTCGTGGGCTACGAGCAGTACTTC. Amino acid sequence: CASSKTGVVGYEQYF.

This clone has a single count. The chain links TRBV6-5 to TRBJ1-5; D is unclear. The CDR3 spans 12 residues. CDR1 MNHEY and CDR2 SVGAGI come from the germline V gene. Trimming stripped 11 bases from V and 2 bases from J, with 10 bases between. CDR3 DNA: TGTGCCGGTCGGCGGGGCAATCAGCCCCAGCATTTT. Its translation: CAGRRGNQPQHF.

This rearrangement joins TRBV2 to TRBJ1-5; D might be TRBD1 (5 bases). The germline CDR1 and CDR2 sequences are SNHLY and FYNNEI. CDR3 size: 15 residues. The V end was cut by 6 bases, the J end by 1 base, with 13 bases between. The CDR3 loop is CASSAGLSSNQPQHF. In DNA, the CDR3 is TGTGCCAGCAGCGCGGGGCTTTCAAGCAATCAGCCCCAGCATTTT.

The chain carries TRBV28 and TRBJ2-7, with D unresolved. Germline CDR1 MDHEN, CDR2 SYDVKM. This CDR3 is 12 amino acids long. V was cut by 3 bases and J by 2 bases, with 5 bases left in between. The CDR3 bases are TGTGCCAGCAGTTTGGGAACCTACGAGCAGTACTTC. It yields the protein CASSLGTYEQYF.

This clone was seen only a few times. The rearrangement links TRBV12-5 to TRBJ1-1; a weak D match, TRBD1 (5 bases). In germline, CDR1 is LGHNT, CDR2 FRNRAP. Trimming left V 5 bases short and J 3 bases short, with 13 bases between. The CDR3 is 14 amino acids. DNA of the CDR3: TGTGCTAGTGGTCCTCCTGGGGCCTACACTGAAGCTTTCTTT. Its protein is CASGPPGAYTEAFF.

The chain is built from TRBV2 and TRBJ2-7; D is unresolved. Germline values: CDR1 SNHLY, CDR2 FYNNEI. Trimming pared 2 bases from V and 2 bases from J, leaving 7 bases between. The CDR3 loop spans 13 amino acids. CDR3 bases: TGTGCCAGCAGTGAACTCCTCCCCTACGAGCAGTACTTC. The encoded protein is CASSELLPYEQYF.

This chain joins TRBV28 and TRBJ1-2, with a tentative D call TRBD1 (6 bases). The CDR3 has 14 amino acids. With 1 base removed from V and 4 bases from J, the gap between germline ends came to 10 bases. CDR1 and CDR2 from the germline V gene are MDHEN and SYDVKM. CDR3 in amino acids: CASSLSGGAYGYTF. CDR3 bases: TGTGCCAGCAGTTTATCCGGGGGCGCCTATGGCTACACCTTC.

The rearrangement links TRBV28 to TRBJ2-7, with D possibly being TRBD1 (6 bases). Trimming removed 6 bases at V and 5 bases at J, with 14 bases between. The CDR3 extends over 13 amino acids. Germline V gene sequence: CDR1 MDHEN, CDR2 SYDVKM. This CDR3 reads CASRLQGVDEQYF. For the CDR3, the DNA is TGTGCCAGCAGGTTACAGGGAGTTGACGAGCAGTACTTC.

The chain joins TRBV29-1 to TRBJ2-7; 9 positions agree with TRBD1. J lost 7 bases, V lost 6 bases, and 10 bases had no gene match. The CDR3 has 13 amino acids. Germline V gives CDR1 SQVTM, CDR2 ANQGSEA. CDR3 nucleotides: TGCAGCGTAGTCGACAGGGGGGAAGGGGAGCAGTACTTC. Its translation is CSVVDRGEGEQYF.

J is TRBJ1-1 and V is TRBV20-1, with TRBD1 identical over 7 bases. V lost 3 bases and J lost 4; bases outside the gene matches: 5. Per the germline V gene, CDR1 is DFQATT and CDR2 is SNEGSKA (reference sequence). The CDR3 sequence is 13 residues long. CDR3 sequence (DNA): TGCAGTGCTAGTCGGCAGGGGGGCACTGAAGCTTTCTTT. Protein product: CSASRQGGTEAFF.

The rearrangement links TRBV9 to TRBJ1-2; D gene uncertain. V was cut by 3 bases and J by 3 bases, with 15 bases left in between. The CDR3 runs 15 residues. Germline-derived CDR1 and CDR2 are SGDLS and YYNGEE. The CDR3 coding sequence is TGTGCCAGCAGCGGTAACGGTCACCGTCACTATGGCTACACCTTC. Encoded protein: CASSGNGHRHYGYTF.

The chain couples TRBV7-8 to TRBJ2-1, with D tentatively TRBD2 (5 bases). CDR1 and CDR2 from the germline V gene are SGHVS and FQNEAQ. This CDR3 is built from 16 residues. Trimming stripped 0 bases from V and 6 bases from J, with 15 bases between. The CDR3 DNA reads TGTGCCAGCAGCTTAGCGGGGAGCGGTATTGCCAATGAGCAGTTCTTC. This gives the protein CASSLAGSGIANEQFF.

J is TRBJ1-1 and V is TRBV6-1; TRBD1 is a possible D gene (5 bases). Germline CDR1 is MNHNS and CDR2 is SASEGT. Trimming removed 4 bases at V and 0 bases at J, with 15 bases between. The CDR3 runs to 16 residues. This chain's CDR3 is CASSVSYRPMNTEAFF. The CDR3 DNA reads as TGTGCCAGCAGTGTTAGCTACAGGCCCATGAACACTGAAGCTTTCTTT.

J is TRBJ1-5 and V is TRBV18, with D possibly being TRBD1 (6 bases). The CDR3 runs to 15 residues. The V gene's germline CDR1 is KGHSH and CDR2 LQKENI. V was trimmed by 4 bases and J by 4 bases, leaving 14 bases between them. CDR3 DNA: TGTGCCAGCTCACGTAGGGGGGGGCAAAATCAGCCCCAGCATTTT. This translates into CASSRRGGQNQPQHF.

The V gene is TRBV20-1, the J gene TRBJ2-7, with D possibly being TRBD1 (5 bases). The germline CDR1 and CDR2 sequences are DFQATT and SNEGSKA (reference sequence). V lost 3 bases and J 7 bases, leaving 13 bases between the germline ends. CDR3 size: 12 residues. The CDR3 loop reads CSASFAAGEQYF. CDR3 DNA sequence: TGCAGTGCTAGTTTTGCCGCAGGGGAGCAGTACTTC.

The chain combines TRBV28 with TRBJ1-1; D may be TRBD1 (5 bases). The CDR3 loop spans 12 amino acids. CDR1 MDHEN and CDR2 SYDVKM come from the germline V gene. Trimming removed 6 bases at V and 4 bases at J, with 9 bases between. The CDR3 here is CASRGGTTEAFF. In DNA, the CDR3 is TGTGCCAGCAGGGGGGGGACCACTGAAGCTTTCTTT.

This clone was picked up one time. The rearrangement links TRBV9 to TRBJ2-5, with D perhaps matching TRBD2 (5 bases). The CDR3 runs 15 residues. V shed 3 bases and J shed 0 bases, with 12 bases lying between them. Germline V lookup: CDR1 SGDLS, CDR2 YYNGEE. The CDR3 bases are TGTGCCAGCAGCGAGGCCCCGGGATACCAAGAGACCCAGTACTTC. It yields the protein CASSEAPGYQETQYF. The full variable domain, its missing parts supplied by reference TRBV9 and TRBJ2-5, is DSGVTQTPKHLITATGQRVTLRCSPRSGDLSVYWYQQSLDQGLQFLIQYYNGEERAKGNILERFSAQQFPDLHSELNLSSLELGDSALYFCASSEAPGYQETQYFGPGTRLLVL.

The rearrangement links TRBV3-1 (or the pseudogene TRBV3-2) to TRBJ1-2; D is unresolved. This CDR3 region has 13 residues. Germline CDR1 and CDR2: LGHDT and YNNKEL (reference sequence). With 0 bases removed from V and 4 bases from J, the gap between germline ends came to 6 bases. CDR3 region: CASSQEYGYGYTF. The CDR3 DNA reads as TGTGCCAGCAGCCAAGAATACGGCTATGGCTACACCTTC.

The rearrangement joins TRBV7-3 to TRBJ1-1; D is ambiguous. Germline V gene lookup returns CDR1 SGHTA and CDR2 FQGTGA. The CDR3 sequence is 13 residues long. V was trimmed by 1 base and J by 0 bases, leaving 3 bases between them. CDR3 in DNA: TGTGCCAGCAGCTTAAGCGTGAACACTGAAGCTTTCTTT. It translates to CASSLSVNTEAFF.

The chain links TRBV10-2 to TRBJ1-5, with unresolved D. This CDR3 has 15 residues. The V end was cut by 3 bases, the J end by 1 base, with 10 bases between. Germline values: CDR1 WSHSY, CDR2 SAAADI. CDR3 in amino acids: CASSEQKPSNQPQHF. The CDR3 DNA reads TGCGCCAGCAGTGAACAAAAGCCAAGCAATCAGCCCCAGCATTTT.

The rearrangement links TRBV19 to TRBJ1-2, with D possibly TRBD1 on 6 matching bases. CDR3 length: 13 residues. Deletions cut 6 bases from V and 2 bases from J, with 10 bases between. Germline CDR1 LNHDA, CDR2 SQIVND (reference sequence). CDR3 nucleotides: TGTGCCAGTAGACTGGGACAAAACTATGGCTACACCTTC. Translated, it gives CASRLGQNYGYTF.

The V call is TRBV27, the J call TRBJ1-1, with 7 nucleotides matching TRBD1. The germline gives CDR1 MNHEY, CDR2 SMNVEV (reference sequence). The CDR3 consists of 14 residues. Trimming at V came to 8 bases and at J to 4 bases, leaving 10 bases not matched to a gene. The CDR3 here is CASWPLTGITEAFF. The CDR3 nucleotides are TGTGCCAGCTGGCCACTGACAGGGATCACTGAAGCTTTCTTT.